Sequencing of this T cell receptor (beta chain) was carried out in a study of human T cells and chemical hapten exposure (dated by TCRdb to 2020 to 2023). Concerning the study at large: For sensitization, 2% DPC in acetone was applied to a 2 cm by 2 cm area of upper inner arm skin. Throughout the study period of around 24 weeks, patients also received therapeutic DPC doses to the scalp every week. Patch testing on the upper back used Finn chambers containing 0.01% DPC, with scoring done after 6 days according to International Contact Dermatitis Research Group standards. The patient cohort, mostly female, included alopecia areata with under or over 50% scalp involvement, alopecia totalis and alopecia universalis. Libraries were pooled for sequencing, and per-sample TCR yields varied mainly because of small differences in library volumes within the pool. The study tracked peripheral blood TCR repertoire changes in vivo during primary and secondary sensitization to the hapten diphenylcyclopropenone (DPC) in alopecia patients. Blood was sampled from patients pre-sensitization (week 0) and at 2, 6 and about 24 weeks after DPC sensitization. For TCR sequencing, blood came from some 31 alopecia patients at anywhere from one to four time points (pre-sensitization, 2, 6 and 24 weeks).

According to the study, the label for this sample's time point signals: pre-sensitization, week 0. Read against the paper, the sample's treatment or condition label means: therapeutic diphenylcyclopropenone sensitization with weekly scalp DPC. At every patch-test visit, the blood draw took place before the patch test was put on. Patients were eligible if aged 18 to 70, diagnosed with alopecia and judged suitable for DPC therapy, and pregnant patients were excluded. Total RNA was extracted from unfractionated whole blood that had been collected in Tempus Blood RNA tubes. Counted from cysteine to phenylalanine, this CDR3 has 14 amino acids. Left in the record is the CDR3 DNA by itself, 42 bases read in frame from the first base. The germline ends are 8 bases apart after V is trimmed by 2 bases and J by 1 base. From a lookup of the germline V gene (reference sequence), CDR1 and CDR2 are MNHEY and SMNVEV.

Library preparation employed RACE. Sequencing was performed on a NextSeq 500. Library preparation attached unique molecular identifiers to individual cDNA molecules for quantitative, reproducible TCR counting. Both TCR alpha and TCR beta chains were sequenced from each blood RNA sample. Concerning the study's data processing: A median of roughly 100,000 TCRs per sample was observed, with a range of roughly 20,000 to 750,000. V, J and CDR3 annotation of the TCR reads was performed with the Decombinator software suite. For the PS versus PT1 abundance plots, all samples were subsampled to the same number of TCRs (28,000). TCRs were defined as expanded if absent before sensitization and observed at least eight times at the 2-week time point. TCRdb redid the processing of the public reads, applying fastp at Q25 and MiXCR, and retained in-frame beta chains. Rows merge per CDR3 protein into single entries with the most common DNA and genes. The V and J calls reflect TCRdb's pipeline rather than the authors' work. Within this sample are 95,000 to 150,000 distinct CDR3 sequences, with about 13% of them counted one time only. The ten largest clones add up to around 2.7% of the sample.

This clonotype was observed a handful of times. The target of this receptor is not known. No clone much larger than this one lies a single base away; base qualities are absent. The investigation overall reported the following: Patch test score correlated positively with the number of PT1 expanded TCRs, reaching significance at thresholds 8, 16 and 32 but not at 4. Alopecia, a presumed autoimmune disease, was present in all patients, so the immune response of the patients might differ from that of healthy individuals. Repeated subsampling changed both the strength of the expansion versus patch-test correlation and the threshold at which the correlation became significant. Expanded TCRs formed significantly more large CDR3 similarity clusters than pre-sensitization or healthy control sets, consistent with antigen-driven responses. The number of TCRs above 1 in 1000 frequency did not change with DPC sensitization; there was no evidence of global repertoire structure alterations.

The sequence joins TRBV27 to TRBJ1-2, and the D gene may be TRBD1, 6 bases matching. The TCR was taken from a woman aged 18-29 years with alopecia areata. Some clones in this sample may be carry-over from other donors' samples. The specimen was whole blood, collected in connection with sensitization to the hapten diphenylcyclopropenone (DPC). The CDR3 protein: CASSLQGRNYGYTF. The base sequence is TGTGCCAGCAGTTTACAGGGGCGTAACTATGGCTACACCTTC.